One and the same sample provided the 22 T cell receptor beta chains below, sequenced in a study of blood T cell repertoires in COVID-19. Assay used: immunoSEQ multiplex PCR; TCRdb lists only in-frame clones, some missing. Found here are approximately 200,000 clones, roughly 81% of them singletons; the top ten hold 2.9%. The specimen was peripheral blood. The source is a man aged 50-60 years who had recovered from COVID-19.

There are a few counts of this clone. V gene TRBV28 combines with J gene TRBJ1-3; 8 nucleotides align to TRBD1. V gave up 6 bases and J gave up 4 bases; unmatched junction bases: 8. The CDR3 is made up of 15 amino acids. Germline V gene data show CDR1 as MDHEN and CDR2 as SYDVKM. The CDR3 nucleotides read TGTGCCAGCAGCTCCCTAGGACAGGGAGGAAACACCATATATTTT. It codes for CASSSLGQGGNTIYF.

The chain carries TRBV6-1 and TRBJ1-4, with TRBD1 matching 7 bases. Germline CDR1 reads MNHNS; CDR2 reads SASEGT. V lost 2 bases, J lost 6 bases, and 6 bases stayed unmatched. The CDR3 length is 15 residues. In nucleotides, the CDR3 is TGTGCCAGCAGTGAAAGGAGGGGGCCGTATGAAAAACTGTTTTTT. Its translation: CASSERRGPYEKLFF.

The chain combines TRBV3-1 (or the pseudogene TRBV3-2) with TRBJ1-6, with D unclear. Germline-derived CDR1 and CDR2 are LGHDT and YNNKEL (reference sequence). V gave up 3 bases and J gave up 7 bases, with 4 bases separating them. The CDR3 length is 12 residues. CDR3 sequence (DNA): TGTGCCAGCAGCCACCTCAATTCACCCCTCCACTTT. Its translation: CASSHLNSPLHF.

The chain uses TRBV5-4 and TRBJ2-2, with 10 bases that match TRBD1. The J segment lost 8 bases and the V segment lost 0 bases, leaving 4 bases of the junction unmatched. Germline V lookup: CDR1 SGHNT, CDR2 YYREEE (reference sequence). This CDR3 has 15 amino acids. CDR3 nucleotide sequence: TGTGCCAGCAGCTTGGGACAGGGGGCATGGGGGGAGCTGTTTTTT. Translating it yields CASSLGQGAWGELFF.

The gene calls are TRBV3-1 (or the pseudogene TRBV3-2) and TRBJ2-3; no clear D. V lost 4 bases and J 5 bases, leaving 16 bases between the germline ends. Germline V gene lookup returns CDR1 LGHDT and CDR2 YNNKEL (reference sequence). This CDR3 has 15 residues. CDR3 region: CASSLSVTPVDTQYF. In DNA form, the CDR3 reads TGTGCCAGCAGCCTCTCCGTCACCCCAGTAGATACGCAGTATTTT.

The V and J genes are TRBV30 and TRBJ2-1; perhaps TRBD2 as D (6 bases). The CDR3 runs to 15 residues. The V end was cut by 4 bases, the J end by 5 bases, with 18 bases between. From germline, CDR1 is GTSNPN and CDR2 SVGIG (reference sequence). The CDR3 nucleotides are TGTGCCTGGACGATGGGCGGGATAAGGAACAATGAGCAGTTCTTC. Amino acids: CAWTMGGIRNNEQFF.

CDR3 sequence (DNA): TGTGCCAGCTCACCAACCGGGACAGGGGGCATAGGCTACACCTTC. Protein: CASSPTGTGGIGYTF. The V call is TRBV18, the J call TRBJ1-2, with 12 bases matching TRBD1. The CDR3 covers 15 residues. V lost 2 bases to trimming and J lost 8 bases; unmatched junction nucleotides: 6. Germline-derived CDR1 and CDR2 are KGHSH and LQKENI.

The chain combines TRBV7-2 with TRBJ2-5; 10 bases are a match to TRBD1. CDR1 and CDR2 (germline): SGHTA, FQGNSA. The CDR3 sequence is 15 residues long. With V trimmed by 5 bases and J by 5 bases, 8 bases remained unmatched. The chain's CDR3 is CASSPRQGAGETQYF. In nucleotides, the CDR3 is TGTGCCAGCAGCCCTAGACAGGGGGCTGGGGAGACCCAGTACTTC.

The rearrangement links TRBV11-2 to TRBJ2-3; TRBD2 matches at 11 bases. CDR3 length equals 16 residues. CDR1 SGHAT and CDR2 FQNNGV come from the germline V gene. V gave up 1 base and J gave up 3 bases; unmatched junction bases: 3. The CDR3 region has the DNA TGTGCCAGCAGCTTAGTTACTAGCGGGAGAACAGATACGCAGTATTTT. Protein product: CASSLVTSGRTDTQYF.

The CDR3 loop reads CASRFDRANYEQYF. DNA for the CDR3: TGTGCCAGCAGATTCGACAGGGCTAATTACGAGCAGTACTTC. The chain recombines TRBV6-6 with TRBJ2-7; TRBD1 matches at 7 bases. Germline V gene sequence: CDR1 MNHNY, CDR2 SVGAGI (reference sequence). V was pared by 6 bases and J by 4 bases, with 9 bases of the junction left unmatched. This CDR3 region has 14 residues.

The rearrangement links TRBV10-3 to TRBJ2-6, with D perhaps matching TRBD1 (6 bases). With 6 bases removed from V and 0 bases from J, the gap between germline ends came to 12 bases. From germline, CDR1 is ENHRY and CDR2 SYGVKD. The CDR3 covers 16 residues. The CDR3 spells CAIRPGQNSGANVLTF. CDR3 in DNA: TGTGCCATCAGGCCGGGACAAAACTCTGGGGCCAACGTCCTGACTTTC.

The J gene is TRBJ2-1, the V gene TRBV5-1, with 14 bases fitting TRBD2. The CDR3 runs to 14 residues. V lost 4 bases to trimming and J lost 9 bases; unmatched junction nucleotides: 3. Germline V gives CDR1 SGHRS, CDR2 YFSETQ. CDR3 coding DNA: TGCGCCAGCAGCACGGGACTAGCGGGAGTTGAGCAGTTCTTC. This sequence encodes CASSTGLAGVEQFF.

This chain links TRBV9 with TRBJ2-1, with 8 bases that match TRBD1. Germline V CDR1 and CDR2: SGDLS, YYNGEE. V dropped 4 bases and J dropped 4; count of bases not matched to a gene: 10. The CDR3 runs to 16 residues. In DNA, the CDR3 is TGTGCCAGCAGCCCTCGGCAGGGGGCTATTTACAATGAGCAGTTCTTC. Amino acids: CASSPRQGAIYNEQFF. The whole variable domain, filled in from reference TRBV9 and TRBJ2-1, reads DSGVTQTPKHLITATGQRVTLRCSPRSGDLSVYWYQQSLDQGLQFLIQYYNGEERAKGNILERFSAQQFPDLHSELNLSSLELGDSALYFCASSPRQGAIYNEQFFGPGTRLTVL.

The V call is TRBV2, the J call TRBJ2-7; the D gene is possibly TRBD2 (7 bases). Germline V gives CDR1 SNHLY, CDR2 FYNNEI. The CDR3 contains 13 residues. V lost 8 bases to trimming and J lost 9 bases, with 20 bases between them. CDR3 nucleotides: TGTGCCAGCGGTAAAGAGAAGGGGGAGGGGCAGTACTTC. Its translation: CASGKEKGEGQYF.

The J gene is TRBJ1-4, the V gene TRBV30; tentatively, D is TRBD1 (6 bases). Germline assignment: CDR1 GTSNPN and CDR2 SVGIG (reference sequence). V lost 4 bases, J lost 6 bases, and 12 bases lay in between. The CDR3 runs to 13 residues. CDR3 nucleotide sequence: TGTGCCTGGAATGGCAAGGGGGATGAAAAACTGTTTTTT. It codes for CAWNGKGDEKLFF.

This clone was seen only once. In DNA form, the CDR3 reads TGCGCCAGCAGCTTGGGGCTAGCGGGAGAGGGCACAGATACGCAGTATTTT. Its protein product is CASSLGLAGEGTDTQYF. The chain carries TRBV5-1 and TRBJ2-3; TRBD2 agrees at 10 bases. V lost 0 bases and J lost 1; bases outside the gene matches: 5. The CDR3 spans 17 residues. Germline V gene sequence: CDR1 SGHRS, CDR2 YFSETQ.

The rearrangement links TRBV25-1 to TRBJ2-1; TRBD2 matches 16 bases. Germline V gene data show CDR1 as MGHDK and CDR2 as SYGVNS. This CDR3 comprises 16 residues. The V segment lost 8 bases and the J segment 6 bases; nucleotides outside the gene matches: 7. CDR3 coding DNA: TGTGCCAGCGCCGGGACTAGCGGGAGGGCCTCCAATGAGCAGTTCTTC. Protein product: CASAGTSGRASNEQFF.

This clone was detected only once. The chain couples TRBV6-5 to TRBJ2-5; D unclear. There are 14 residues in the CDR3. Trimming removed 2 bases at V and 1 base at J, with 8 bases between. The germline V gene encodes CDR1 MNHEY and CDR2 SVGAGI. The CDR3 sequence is CASSYGVLQETQYF. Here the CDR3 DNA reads TGTGCCAGCAGTTACGGAGTACTCCAAGAGACCCAGTACTTC.

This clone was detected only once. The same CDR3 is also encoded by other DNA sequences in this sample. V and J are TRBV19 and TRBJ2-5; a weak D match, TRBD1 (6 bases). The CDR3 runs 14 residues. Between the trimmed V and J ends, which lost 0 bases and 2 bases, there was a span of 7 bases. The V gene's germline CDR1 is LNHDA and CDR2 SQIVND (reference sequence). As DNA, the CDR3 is TGTGCCAGTAGTATAGATAGGGGGCAAGAGACCCAGTACTTC. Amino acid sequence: CASSIDRGQETQYF.

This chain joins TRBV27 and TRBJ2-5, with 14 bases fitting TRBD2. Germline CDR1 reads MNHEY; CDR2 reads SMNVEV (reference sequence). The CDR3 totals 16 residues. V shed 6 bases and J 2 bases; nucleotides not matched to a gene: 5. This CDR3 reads CASSFGTSGRQETQYF. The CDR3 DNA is TGTGCCAGCAGCTTTGGGACTAGCGGGAGACAAGAGACCCAGTACTTC.

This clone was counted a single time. DNA of the CDR3: TGCAGTGCTAGTTTTGGCCAGACAGTGAACACTGAAGCTTTCTTT. Its protein product is CSASFGQTVNTEAFF. V is TRBV20-1 and J is TRBJ1-1, with D perhaps matching TRBD1 (5 bases). V was pared by 3 bases and J by 0 bases, with 14 bases between. Germline CDR1 reads DFQATT; CDR2 reads SNEGSKA (reference sequence). The CDR3 length is 15 residues.

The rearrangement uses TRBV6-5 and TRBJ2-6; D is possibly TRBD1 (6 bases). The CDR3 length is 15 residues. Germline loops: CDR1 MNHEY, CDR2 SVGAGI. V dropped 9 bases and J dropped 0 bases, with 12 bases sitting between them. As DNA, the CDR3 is TGTGCCAGTAACAGGGTAGGCTCTGGGGCCAACGTCCTGACTTTC. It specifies CASNRVGSGANVLTF.